These 18 T cell receptor beta chains were sequenced from one sample in a study of a mutant IDH1 vaccine in newly diagnosed glioma. Their antigens remain unidentified. Profiling relied on immunoSEQ multiplex PCR, and the TCRdb table lists in-frame clones only, not all of them. The sample contains tens of thousands of clones, around 91% of which appear only once. Time point in this sample: week 35, safety follow-up. Each dose of the vaccine consisted of 300 ug of mutant IDH1 20-mer peptide, with topical imiquimod. Source: PBMCs, taken from a glioma patient whose treatment included an IDH1 peptide vaccine. The receptors originated from a man aged 35-49 years with glioma.

V and J are TRBV2 and TRBJ2-5; 11 bases match TRBD1. J lost 4 bases, V lost 4 bases, and 8 bases had no gene match. Germline V gene sequence: CDR1 SNHLY, CDR2 FYNNEI. The length of the CDR3 is 16 residues. For the CDR3, the DNA is TGTGCCAGCAGTGGGACAGGGGGCTCTAGGCGAGAGACCCAGTACTTC. This translates into CASSGTGGSRRETQYF.

This clone was recorded only once. This chain connects TRBV10-3 to TRBJ1-2, with unresolved D. V was clipped by 1 base and J by 2 bases, with 8 bases between them. There are 14 residues in the CDR3. Germline V gene sequence: CDR1 ENHRY, CDR2 SYGVKD. The CDR3 reads CAISEWGGNYGYTF. In nucleotides, the CDR3 is TGTGCCATCAGTGAGTGGGGTGGCAACTATGGCTACACCTTC.

V and J are TRBV7-8 and TRBJ2-5; D gene unclear. Germline V gene sequence: CDR1 SGHVS, CDR2 FQNEAQ. CDR3 size: 14 residues. The ends were cut back, 5 bases at V and 3 bases at J, with 13 bases in the middle. The chain's CDR3 is CASSPTGVKETQYF. CDR3 bases: TGTGCCAGCAGCCCCACGGGCGTAAAAGAGACCCAGTACTTC.

The rearrangement joins TRBV5-8 to TRBJ1-2, with 10 positions matching TRBD1. Germline V lookup: CDR1 SGHTS, CDR2 YDEGEE. With V trimmed by 5 bases and J by 0 bases, 7 bases remained unmatched. The CDR3 runs to 16 residues. CDR3 bases: TGTGCCAGCAGACGGTCCGGGACAGGGGCTAACTATGGCTACACCTTC. Protein product: CASRRSGTGANYGYTF.

V and J are TRBV27 and TRBJ2-3; D tentatively fits TRBD1 or TRBD2 (6 bases each). Trimming cost V 6 bases and J 5 bases, with 12 bases left between them. Germline V CDR1 and CDR2: MNHEY, SMNVEV (reference sequence). The CDR3 consists of 13 residues. The CDR3 protein is CASSYGGGDTQYF. In nucleotides, the CDR3 is TGTGCCAGCAGCTACGGAGGGGGAGATACGCAGTATTTT.

The chain links TRBV7-9 to TRBJ2-7; D call uncertain. Germline V CDR1 and CDR2: SEHNR, FQNEAQ (reference sequence). V dropped 5 bases and J dropped 1 base, with 9 bases sitting between them. This CDR3 has 13 amino acids. The CDR3 is CASSPIESYEQYF. The DNA of the CDR3 is TGTGCCAGCAGCCCGATAGAGTCCTACGAGCAGTACTTC.

This clone is medium-sized (0.01 to 0.1%) by share. This chain connects TRBV11-2 to TRBJ2-7; 7 nucleotides match TRBD1. CDR1 is SGHAT, CDR2 FQNNGV, per germline. V shed 3 bases and J 9 bases; nucleotides not matched to a gene: 8. This CDR3 region has 13 residues. DNA of the CDR3: TGTGCCAGCAGCTTTCGGACAGGCAAGGGGCAGTACGTC. Translated: CASSFRTGKGQYV.

The rearrangement joins TRBV27 to TRBJ1-1, with D hard to call. The germline V gene has CDR1 MNHEY and CDR2 SMNVEV (reference sequence). This CDR3 comprises 13 residues. The V end lost 1 base, the J end lost 2 bases, and 5 bases lay between the germline ends. The CDR3 coding sequence is TGTGCCAGCAGTTTATTGGCTAACACTGAAGCTTTCTTT. This sequence encodes CASSLLANTEAFF.

V and J are TRBV2 and TRBJ2-7; no clear D. CDR1 and CDR2 from the germline V gene are SNHLY and FYNNEI. This CDR3 comprises 12 residues. Trimming left V 0 bases short and J 7 bases short, with 7 bases between. This CDR3 is CASSEAGREQYV. The CDR3 DNA sequence: TGTGCCAGCAGTGAAGCGGGTAGAGAGCAGTACGTC.

The CDR3 DNA follows: TGTGCCAGCAGCTTGGATCGGGGCTGGCATGGCTACACCTTC. This translates into CASSLDRGWHGYTF. V and J are TRBV5-5 and TRBJ1-2; weak D call: TRBD1 (5 bases). The CDR3 is 14 amino acids. The germline CDR1 and CDR2 sequences are SGHKS and YYEKEE (reference sequence). Trimming stripped 0 bases from V and 6 bases from J, with 12 bases between. The whole variable domain, filled in from reference TRBV5-5 and TRBJ1-2, reads DAGVTQSPTHLIKTRGQQVTLRCSPISGHKSVSWYQQVLGQGPQFIFQYYEKEERGRGNFPDRFSARQFPNYSSELNVNALLLGDSALYLCASSLDRGWHGYTFGSGTRLTVV.

The rearrangement joins TRBV7-2 to TRBJ2-7, with 7 bases lining up with TRBD2. The CDR3 is made up of 15 amino acids. Germline V gene data show CDR1 as SGHTA and CDR2 as FQGNSA. Trimming cost V 5 bases and J 5 bases; bases outside gene matches: 12. CDR3 in DNA: TGTGCCAGCAGCCTTGGTGGGCGGGAGTTAGACGAGCAGTACTTC. Protein product: CASSLGGRELDEQYF.

The chain links TRBV7-3 to TRBJ1-2; no clear D. Germline V gene lookup returns CDR1 SGHTA and CDR2 FQGTGA. V lost 1 base, J lost 4 bases, and 7 bases lay in between. The CDR3 loop spans 13 amino acids. The CDR3 loop reads CASSLRGFYGYTF. CDR3 DNA: TGTGCCAGCAGCTTAAGGGGTTTCTATGGCTACACCTTC.

This chain links TRBV28 with TRBJ2-7; 10 bases agree with TRBD1. Germline V gene lookup returns CDR1 MDHEN and CDR2 SYDVKM. Losses at the gene ends were 3 bases for V and 4 bases for J; bases not matched to a gene: 6. This CDR3 region has 15 residues. CDR3 sequence: CASSFPDRGVYEQYF. The CDR3 DNA reads as TGTGCCAGCAGTTTCCCGGACAGGGGGGTTTACGAGCAGTACTTC.

The chain carries TRBV7-9 and TRBJ2-7; possibly TRBD1 for D (5 bases). The ends were cut back, 1 base at V and 5 bases at J, with 12 bases in the middle. The germline gives CDR1 SEHNR, CDR2 FQNEAQ (reference sequence). The CDR3 extends over 14 amino acids. The CDR3 loop is CASSLDGRAHEQYF. Here the CDR3 DNA reads TGTGCCAGCAGCTTAGATGGCAGGGCCCACGAGCAGTACTTC.

CDR3 in amino acids: CASSGRTGWTNEKLFF. CDR3 DNA sequence: TGTGCCAGCAGCGGTAGGACAGGGTGGACTAATGAAAAACTGTTTTTT. The rearrangement uses TRBV5-5 and TRBJ1-4; 8 nucleotides agree with TRBD1. V lost 4 bases and J lost 2; bases outside the gene matches: 7. The CDR3 consists of 16 residues. From germline, CDR1 is SGHKS and CDR2 YYEKEE (reference sequence).

The J gene is TRBJ1-6, the V gene TRBV27; tentatively, D is TRBD1 (5 bases). CDR3 length: 15 residues. The germline CDR1 and CDR2 sequences are MNHEY and SMNVEV (reference sequence). The V end lost 5 bases, the J end lost 10 bases, and 18 bases lay between the germline ends. The DNA of the CDR3 is TGTGCCAGCAGTCCAAGGACAACGGGGGAATCACCCCTCCACTTT. Encoded protein: CASSPRTTGESPLHF.

This chain connects TRBV9 to TRBJ2-3; 8 bases are a match to TRBD2. This CDR3 region has 17 residues. Germline V gene lookup returns CDR1 SGDLS and CDR2 YYNGEE. V shed 0 bases and J 1 base; nucleotides not matched to a gene: 7. DNA of the CDR3: TGTGCCAGCAGCGTAGGGGGCAGCGGGGGTGGCACAGATACGCAGTATTTT. It encodes CASSVGGSGGGTDTQYF.

V gene TRBV6-5 combines with J gene TRBJ1-6; the D gene is possibly TRBD1 (6 bases). Deletions cut 4 bases from V and 16 bases from J, with 17 bases between. The CDR3 runs to 13 residues. Germline V gene data show CDR1 as MNHEY and CDR2 as SVGAGI. This chain's CDR3 is CASSFRMGTTLHF. CDR3 sequence (DNA): TGTGCCAGCAGTTTCCGAATGGGGACAACTCTCCACTTT.